This TCR beta chain derives from a study of regulatory T cells in long-lasting Graves disease. Trimming shortened V by 3 bases and J by 8 bases, and 18 bases separated the two germline ends. Germline V lookup: CDR1 SGHRS, CDR2 YFSETQ. This CDR3 contains 15 residues. This clonotype was seen repeatedly, ten times or more. The antigen is undetermined. Study outcomes and limitations: Reduced TCR diversity was observed in persistent Graves' patients versus newly diagnosed patients. Newly diagnosed disease favored TRBV20-1 and TRBJ2-1 over persistent disease.

In building TCR beta libraries, iRepertoire HTBI primers were used together with Arm-PCR of CDR3 regions. TCRdb redid the calling of the multiplex PCR reads with MiXCR, one entry per CDR3 protein. The sample contains roughly 220,000 distinct CDR3 sequences, approximately 20% of which appear only once. Documented time point: newly diagnosed GD, antithyroid drugs for less than 3 months. The authors made the TCR library using RNA they extracted from PBMCs. The receptor comes from a female donor with Graves disease. Sequencing used peripheral blood mononuclear cells (PBMCs), obtained at new diagnosis, from a patient treated with antithyroid drugs. The V and J genes are TRBV5-1 and TRBJ2-4; D may be TRBD1 or TRBD2 (5 bases each). The CDR3 region is CASSSHLEGTDIQYF. CDR3 nucleotide sequence: TGCGCCAGCAGCTCCCACCTCGAGGGGACGGACATTCAGTACTTC.